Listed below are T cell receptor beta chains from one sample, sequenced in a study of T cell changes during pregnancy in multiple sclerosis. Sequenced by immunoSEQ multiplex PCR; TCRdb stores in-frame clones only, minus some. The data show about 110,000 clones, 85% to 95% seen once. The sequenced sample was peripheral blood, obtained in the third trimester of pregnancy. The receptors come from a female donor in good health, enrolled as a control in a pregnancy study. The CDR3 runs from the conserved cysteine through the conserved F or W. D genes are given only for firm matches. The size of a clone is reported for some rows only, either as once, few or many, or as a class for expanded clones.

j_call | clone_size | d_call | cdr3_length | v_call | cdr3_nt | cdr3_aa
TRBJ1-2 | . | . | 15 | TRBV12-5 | TGTGCTAGTGGTTTGGACAGGGTCGGTCGGAGTGGCTACACCTTC | CASGLDRVGRSGYTF
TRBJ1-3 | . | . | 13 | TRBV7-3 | TGTGCCAGCAGCTTAATATCTGGAAACACCATATATTTT | CASSLISGNTIYF
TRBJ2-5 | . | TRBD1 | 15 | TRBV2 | TGTGCCAGCAGGTACCAGACAGGGAAGCAGGAGACCCAGTACTTC | CASRYQTGKQETQYF
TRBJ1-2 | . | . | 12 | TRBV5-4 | TGTGCCAGCAGGACGGGTCTCGGGGGCTACACCTTC | CASRTGLGGYTF
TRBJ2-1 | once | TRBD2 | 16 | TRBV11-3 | TGTGCCAGCAGCCTATGGACTAGCCCCGGGTGGAATGAGCAGTTCTTC | CASSLWTSPGWNEQFF
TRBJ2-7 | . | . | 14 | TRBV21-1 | TGTGCCAGCAGCGACCTAGACAGGGCCTACGAGCAGTACTTC | CASSDLDRAYEQYF
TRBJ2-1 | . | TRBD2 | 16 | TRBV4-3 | TGCGCCAGCAGCCAAGATCGTCCGGGGGGTTACAATGAGCAGTTCTTC | CASSQDRPGGYNEQFF
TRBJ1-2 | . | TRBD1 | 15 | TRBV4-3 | TGCGCCAGCAGCCAGAAACCGGGACAGGGGGAGGGCTACACCTTC | CASSQKPGQGEGYTF
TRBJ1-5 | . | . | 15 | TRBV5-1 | TGCGCCAGCAGCTTGGTGCCAGGGAGCAATCAGCCCCAGCATTTT | CASSLVPGSNQPQHF
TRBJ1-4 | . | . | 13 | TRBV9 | TGTGCCAGCAGCGTAGGCGGGGATGAAAAACTGTTTTTT | CASSVGGDEKLFF